The clone carrying this T cell receptor (beta chain) was detected only a few times. No antigen is known for it. UMIs and sample barcodes were carried by the TCR alpha and TCR beta cDNA libraries that 5'RACE produced using constant-segment primers. TCRdb processed the 5' RACE reads anew with MiXCR; each CDR3 protein has one entry. In the table there are approximately 560,000 distinct CDR3 sequences, roughly 17% of which are singletons. This record comes from a study of T-cell memory formation after mild COVID-19. The CDR3 spans 16 residues. Trimming pared 5 bases from V and 3 bases from J, leaving 20 bases between. The germline V gene has CDR1 SGHVS and CDR2 FQNEAQ. Regarding the study as a whole: CD8+ contracting clones occupied EMRA, while CD4+ ones occupied mainly CM and EM.

The V and J genes are TRBV7-8 and TRBJ2-7; D possibly corresponds to TRBD1 (6 bases). This TCR came from an adult woman who had mild COVID-19 (a few samples of this study predate the infection). Cell type and time point are not known. The sequenced material came from PBMCs or a T cell subset sorted from them (not recorded which). The CDR3 region has the DNA TGTGCCAGCAGCCTCTATTACAGGGTACCCCTCTACGAGCAGTACTTC. This sequence encodes CASSLYYRVPLYEQYF.